This T cell receptor beta chain was captured in a study of blood T cell repertoires in COVID-19. For the study at large: Samples representing acute and convalescent COVID-19 were sourced from the United States, Italy and Spain.

Original analysis: Reference gene primers were amplified, and this amplification served to estimate nucleated cell counts. Sequenced by immunoSEQ multiplex PCR; TCRdb stores in-frame clones only, minus some. The V and J calls and the clone size are those of that table, but D and trimming were determined from the DNA. The data show 300,000 to 400,000 clones, more than 75% seen once. The age range of participants was about 18 to 89 years, with residence in around 22 US areas. Either two negative PCRs, clearance, or symptom resolution qualified Cohort 3 donors as recovered. Germline loops: CDR1 KGHSH, CDR2 LQKENI. This CDR3 has 15 residues. The J segment lost 5 bases and the V segment lost 3 bases, leaving 9 bases of the junction unmatched.

This clonotype originated in a woman aged 25 to 45 who had recovered from COVID-19. This chain joins TRBV18 and TRBJ1-2; 7 bases match TRBD1. Specimen: PBMCs or T cells enriched from blood (not recorded which). The CDR3 coding sequence is TGTGCCAGCTCACCCCCCGGGACAGACTTGTATGGCTACACCTTC. It specifies CASSPPGTDLYGYTF.